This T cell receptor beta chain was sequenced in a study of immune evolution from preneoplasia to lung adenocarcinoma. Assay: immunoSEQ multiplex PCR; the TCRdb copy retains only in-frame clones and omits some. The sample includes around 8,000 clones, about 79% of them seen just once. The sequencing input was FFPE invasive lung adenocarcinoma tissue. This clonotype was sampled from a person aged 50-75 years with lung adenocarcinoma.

The CDR3 bases are TGTGCCAGCACCCTCTGGAGGACAGGGGATTACGAGCAGTACTTC. Translation: CASTLWRTGDYEQYF. The rearrangement links TRBV6-1 to TRBJ2-7; 9 nucleotides align to TRBD1. V was pared by 7 bases and J by 4 bases, with 11 bases of the junction left unmatched. CDR3 length equals 15 residues. In germline, CDR1 is MNHNS, CDR2 SASEGT.